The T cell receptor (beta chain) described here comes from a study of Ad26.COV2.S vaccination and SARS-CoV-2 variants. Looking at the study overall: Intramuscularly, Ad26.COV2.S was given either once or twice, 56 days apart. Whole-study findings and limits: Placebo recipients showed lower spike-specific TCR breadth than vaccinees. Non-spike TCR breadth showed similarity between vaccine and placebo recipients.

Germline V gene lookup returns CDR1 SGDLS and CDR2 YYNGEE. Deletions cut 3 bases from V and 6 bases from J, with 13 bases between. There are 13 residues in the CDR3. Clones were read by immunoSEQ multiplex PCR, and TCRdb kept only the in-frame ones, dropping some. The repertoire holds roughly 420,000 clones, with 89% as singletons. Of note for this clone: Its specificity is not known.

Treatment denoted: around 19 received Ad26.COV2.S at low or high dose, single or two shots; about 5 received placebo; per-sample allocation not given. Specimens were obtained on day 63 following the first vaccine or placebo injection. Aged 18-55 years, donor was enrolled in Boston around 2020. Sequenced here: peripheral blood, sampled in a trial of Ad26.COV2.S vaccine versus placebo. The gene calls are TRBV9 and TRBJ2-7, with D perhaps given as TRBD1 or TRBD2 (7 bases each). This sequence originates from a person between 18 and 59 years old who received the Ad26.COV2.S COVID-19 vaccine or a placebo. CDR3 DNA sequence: TGTGCCAGCAGCGCAGGGGGGGAGAGCGAGCAGTACGTC. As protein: CASSAGGESEQYV.